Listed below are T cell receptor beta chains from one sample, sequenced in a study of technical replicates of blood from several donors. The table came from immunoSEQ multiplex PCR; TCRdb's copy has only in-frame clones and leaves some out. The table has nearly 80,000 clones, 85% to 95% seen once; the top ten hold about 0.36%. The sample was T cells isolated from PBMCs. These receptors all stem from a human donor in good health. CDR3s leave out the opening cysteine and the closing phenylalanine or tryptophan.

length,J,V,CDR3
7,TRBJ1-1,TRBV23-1,ASRKRVN
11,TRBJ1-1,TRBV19,ASIGQENTEAF
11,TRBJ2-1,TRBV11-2,ASRLTGINEQF
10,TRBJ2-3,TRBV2,ASSGERNTQY
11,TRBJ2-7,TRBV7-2,ASSLWIGDSQY
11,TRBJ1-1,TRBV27,ASSHDRNTEAF
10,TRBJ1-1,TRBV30,AWKGDNTEAF
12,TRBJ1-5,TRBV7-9,ASSRAEANQPQH
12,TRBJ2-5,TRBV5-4,ASSFAGARETQY
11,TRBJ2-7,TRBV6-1,ASSDWPSYEQY
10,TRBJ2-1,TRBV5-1,ASSLSQMEQF
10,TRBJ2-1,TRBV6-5,ASMAGTWEQF
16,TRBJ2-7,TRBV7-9,ASSLVGRSGFRFYEQY
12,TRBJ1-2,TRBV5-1,ASSRPGQGYGYT
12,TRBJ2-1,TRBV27,ASSLAGGPFGQF
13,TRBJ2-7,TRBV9,ASSPGTGGSYEQY
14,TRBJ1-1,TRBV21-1,ASSKGGQARNTEAF
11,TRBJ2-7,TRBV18,ASSQGQPYEQY
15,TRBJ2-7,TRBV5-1,ASSLSPGQGIVYEQY
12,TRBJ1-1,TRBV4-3,ASSQYGGGTEAF
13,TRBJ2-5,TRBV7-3,ASSLSGRGGETQY
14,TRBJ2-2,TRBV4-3,ASSQGATANTGELF
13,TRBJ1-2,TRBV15,ATRQGMVEFYGYT
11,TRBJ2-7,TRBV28,ASSPMGRYEQY
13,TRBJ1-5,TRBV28,ASSLTGGFNQPQH
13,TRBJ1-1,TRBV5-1,ASSPMTGANTEAF
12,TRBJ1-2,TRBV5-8,ASSFEGSNYGYT
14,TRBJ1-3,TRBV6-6,ASSSSGYEDGNTIY